A single sample gave rise to the 5 T cell receptor beta chains below, sequenced in a study of regulatory T cells in long-lasting Graves disease. For TCR beta, libraries came from iRepertoire HTBI primers and Arm-PCR of CDR3 regions. TCRdb passed the multiplex PCR reads through MiXCR, listing each CDR3 protein once. The profile shows a few hundred thousand distinct CDR3 sequences, around 24% of them singletons. The time point: persistent/refractory GD, antithyroid drugs over 5 years with positive TRAb. Making the TCR library involved RNA that had been extracted from PBMCs. The specimen was peripheral blood mononuclear cells (PBMCs), collected when the disease was refractory, from a patient treated with antithyroid drugs. The receptors originated from a female donor with Graves disease.

This chain joins TRBV7-2 and TRBJ2-7, with D tentatively TRBD1 or TRBD2 (6 bases each). CDR1 and CDR2 from the germline V gene are SGHTA and FQGNSA. This CDR3 contains 17 residues. The V end lost 3 bases, the J end lost 7 bases, and 25 bases lay between the germline ends. The CDR3 spells CASSFPWVWRGALEQYF. The CDR3 DNA reads TGTGCCAGCAGCTTCCCCTGGGTCTGGAGGGGGGCCTTAGAGCAGTACTTC.

The J gene is TRBJ1-5, the V gene TRBV6-1; the D is unclear. The ends were cut back, 1 base at V and 5 bases at J, with 12 bases in the middle. CDR3 size: 15 residues. CDR1 is MNHNS, CDR2 SASEGT, per germline. Here the CDR3 reads CASSEGLWGYQPQHF. The CDR3 region has the DNA TGTGCCAGCAGTGAAGGCCTGTGGGGTTATCAGCCCCAGCATTTT.

The rearrangement uses TRBV28 and TRBJ2-7; either TRBD1 or TRBD2 may fit D (5 bases each). The CDR3 is 15 amino acids. The germline V and J ends were trimmed by 6 bases and 4 bases, with 19 bases remaining between them. Germline V lookup: CDR1 MDHEN, CDR2 SYDVKM. CDR3 DNA sequence: TGTGCCAGCAGCCCCGGGGCGTCTGGTGGTTACGAGCAGTACTTC. Amino acid sequence: CASSPGASGGYEQYF.

This clonotype was found a few times. V is TRBV19 and J is TRBJ1-5, with TRBD1 as a possible D gene (6 bases). Germline assignment: CDR1 LNHDA and CDR2 SQIVND (reference sequence). The CDR3 has 15 amino acids. V was cut by 5 bases and J by 3 bases, with 14 bases left in between. CDR3 bases: TGTGCCAGTAGTGCAACTGACAGGTCCAATCAGCCCCAGCATTTT. Its protein is CASSATDRSNQPQHF.

This clonotype has more than one count but fewer than ten. The CDR3 DNA sequence: TGTGCCAGCAGTTACCTGTGGACAGGACAACCCAATCAGCCCCAGCATTTT. Protein: CASSYLWTGQPNQPQHF. This chain joins TRBV6-2 or TRBV6-3 and TRBJ1-5, with 7 positions matching TRBD1. The CDR3 spans 17 residues. V lost 2 bases and J lost 3; bases outside the gene matches: 10. Per the germline V gene, CDR1 is MNHEY and CDR2 is SVGEGT.